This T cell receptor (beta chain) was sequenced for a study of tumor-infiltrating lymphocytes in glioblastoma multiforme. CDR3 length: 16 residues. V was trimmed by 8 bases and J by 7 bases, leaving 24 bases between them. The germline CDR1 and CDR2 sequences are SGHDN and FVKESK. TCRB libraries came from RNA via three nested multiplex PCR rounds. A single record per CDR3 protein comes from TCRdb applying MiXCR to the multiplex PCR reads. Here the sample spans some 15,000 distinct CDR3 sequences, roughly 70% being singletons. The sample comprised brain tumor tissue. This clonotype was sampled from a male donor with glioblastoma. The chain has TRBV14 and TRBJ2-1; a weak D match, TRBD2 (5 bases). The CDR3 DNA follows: TGTGCCAGCCAAGATACTCGGCTAGCATTTTCTAATGAGCAGTTCTTC. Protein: CASQDTRLAFSNEQFF.